One sample yielded the 14 T cell receptor beta chains listed below, sequenced in a study of cytomegalovirus exposure and HLA in healthy donors. The PCR made use of 60 Vbeta and 13 Jbeta primers. Clones were read by immunoSEQ multiplex PCR, and TCRdb kept only the in-frame ones, dropping some. Among 90,000 to 100,000 clones, about two thirds were seen once, and the ten largest hold less than 1.5%. The sequencing sample was made of PBMCs. These receptor sequences come from a female donor in good health and CMV-seronegative.

The chain combines TRBV11-2 with TRBJ1-2; 7 bases map to TRBD1. The CDR3 is 16 amino acids. Trimming at V came to 1 base and at J to 4 bases, leaving 9 bases not matched to a gene. CDR1 is SGHAT, CDR2 FQNNGV, per germline. The CDR3 region has the DNA TGTGCCAGCAGCTTAGGACAGGGAATTACAAGCTATGGCTACACCTTC. Residues: CASSLGQGITSYGYTF.

The J gene is TRBJ2-1, the V gene TRBV30, with unresolved D. CDR3 length: 13 amino acids. From germline, CDR1 is GTSNPN and CDR2 SVGIG (reference sequence). The V end lost 4 bases, the J end lost 7 bases, and 14 bases lay between the germline ends. For the CDR3, the DNA is TGTGCCTGGAATCTCCAGATTCAAAATGAGCAGTTCTTC. Its protein product is CAWNLQIQNEQFF.

The chain combines TRBV6-6 with TRBJ1-1; TRBD1 agrees at 7 bases. Germline V gene sequence: CDR1 MNHNY, CDR2 SVGAGI (reference sequence). CDR3 size: 15 residues. Trimming removed 4 bases from V and 2 bases from J; junction bases left unmatched: 7. The CDR3 loop reads CASSSLGTANTEAFF. CDR3 in DNA: TGTGCCAGCAGTTCTCTCGGGACAGCCAACACTGAAGCTTTCTTT.

The rearrangement links TRBV6-1 to TRBJ1-1; perhaps TRBD1 as D (5 bases). Germline CDR1 MNHNS, CDR2 SASEGT. V dropped 0 bases and J dropped 4 bases, with 6 bases sitting between them. The CDR3 spans 13 residues. The CDR3 is CASSEARGTEAFF. Here the CDR3 DNA reads TGTGCCAGCAGTGAAGCTAGGGGCACTGAAGCTTTCTTT.

The V call is TRBV18, the J call TRBJ1-1, with D possibly TRBD1 on 5 matching bases. The V and J ends lost 3 bases and 6 bases respectively, with 14 bases between them. The CDR3 length is 14 residues. Germline V gene lookup returns CDR1 KGHSH and CDR2 LQKENI. Here the CDR3 DNA reads TGTGCCAGCTCACCCATAACTCCGACAGCTGAAGCTTTCTTT. Protein product: CASSPITPTAEAFF.

The sample holds a few counts of this clone. The rearrangement uses TRBV4-2 and TRBJ2-7, with D possibly being TRBD1 (5 bases). The CDR3 is made up of 14 amino acids. V gave up 1 base and J gave up 3 bases, with 10 bases separating them. In germline, CDR1 is LGHNA, CDR2 YNFKEQ. Here the CDR3 reads CASSQGQKNYEQYF. The CDR3 bases are TGTGCCAGCAGCCAAGGACAGAAGAACTACGAGCAGTACTTC.

The genes are TRBV6-6 and TRBJ2-1; 10 bases align to TRBD1. J gave up 4 bases and V 7 bases, and 7 bases lay outside the gene matches. This CDR3 comprises 15 residues. The germline V gene encodes CDR1 MNHNY and CDR2 SVGAGI (reference sequence). CDR3 residues: CASIPGQGTYNEQFF. The CDR3 DNA sequence: TGTGCCAGCATTCCGGGACAGGGGACTTACAATGAGCAGTTCTTC.

Points on this clone: An end of the junction does not agree with germline; a read error may underlie this. The chain combines TRBV7-7 with TRBJ2-3, with 10 bases matching TRBD1. Per the germline V gene, CDR1 is SSHAT and CDR2 is FNYEAQ (reference sequence). The CDR3 runs 15 residues. CDR3 region: CASSPGQGVGYTQYF. The CDR3 DNA is TGTGCTAGCAGCCCCGGACAGGGGGTCGGGTATACGCAGTATTTT. Complete variable domain (other parts from reference TRBV7-7 and TRBJ2-3): GAGVSQSPRYKVTKRGQDVTLRCDPISSHATLYWYQQALGQGPEFLTYFNYEAQPDKSGLPSDRFSAERPEGSISTLTIQRTEQRDSAMYRCASSPGQGVGYTQYFGPGTRLTVL.

J is TRBJ2-7 and V is TRBV6-1, with D possibly TRBD1 on 6 matching bases. The length of the CDR3 is 13 residues. Trimming cost V 6 bases and J 2 bases, with 11 bases left between them. Looked up from germline, CDR1 is MNHNS and CDR2 is SASEGT. In DNA form, the CDR3 reads TGTGCCAGCAGGTCGGGACAAACCTACGAGCAGTACTTC. Protein product: CASRSGQTYEQYF.

This chain uses TRBV18 with TRBJ2-2; a weak D match, TRBD1 (5 bases). CDR3 size: 15 residues. Trimming cost V 3 bases and J 5 bases, with 13 bases left between them. In germline, CDR1 is KGHSH, CDR2 LQKENI. CDR3 sequence (DNA): TGTGCCAGCTCACCGGAACAGGACGGGACCGGGGAGCTGTTTTTT. Its translation: CASSPEQDGTGELFF.

The chain joins TRBV4-1 to TRBJ2-5; 7 bases match TRBD1. V trimming: 4 bases; J trimming: 5 bases; junction bases outside the gene matches: 13. Germline assignment: CDR1 MGHRA and CDR2 YSYEKL. The CDR3 extends over 16 amino acids. In DNA, the CDR3 is TGCGCCAGCAGCCTTATAGGCACTCCACAGGGGGAGACCCAGTACTTC. Amino acids: CASSLIGTPQGETQYF.

V usage is TRBV19 and J usage is TRBJ2-1; tentative D call: TRBD2 (5 bases). V lost 0 bases, J lost 2 bases, and 11 bases lay in between. The CDR3 sequence is 16 residues long. Germline assignment: CDR1 LNHDA and CDR2 SQIVND (reference sequence). The CDR3 region is CASSIEAGLAYNEQFF. The DNA of the CDR3 is TGTGCCAGTAGTATAGAGGCAGGACTTGCCTACAATGAGCAGTTCTTC.

This chain joins TRBV28 and TRBJ2-7; maybe TRBD2 (7 bases). V lost 6 bases and J lost 3, with 18 bases in between. The CDR3 contains 15 residues. Germline V gives CDR1 MDHEN, CDR2 SYDVKM. The DNA of the CDR3 is TGTGCCAGCAGACCCTATAGGGGGAGGGACTACGAGCAGTACTTC. This encodes CASRPYRGRDYEQYF.

The chain is built from TRBV4-3 and TRBJ2-2, with 10 bases that match TRBD1. CDR1 is LGHNA, CDR2 YSLEER, per germline. The CDR3 is 18 residues long. The trim removed 3 bases at V and 4 bases at J, leaving 11 bases unmatched. The CDR3 sequence: CASSHPPGQGGSTGELFF. CDR3 coding DNA: TGCGCCAGCAGCCATCCCCCAGGACAGGGGGGAAGCACCGGGGAGCTGTTTTTT.